One sample yielded the 2 T cell receptor beta chains listed below, sequenced in a study of T-cell reconstitution after alpha-beta-depleted transplantation in children. Preparation of the TCRbeta library used unique molecular identifiers. TCRdb ran MiXCR on the PCR reads and lists one entry per CDR3 protein. The table lists 120,000 to 150,000 distinct CDR3 sequences, about 8.8% of them singletons. The input for sequencing was PBMCs, mostly from graft donor cells, taken 180 days after TCRalphabeta/CD19-depleted stem cell transplant. Receptors were obtained from a female patient aged 2-10 years who had a stem cell transplant for congenital amegakaryocytic thrombocytopenia, so the T cells may come from the graft donor.

This clonotype appeared many times. The DNA for the CDR3 is TGCGCCAGCAGCTTGAATGGGGTGGTTGGAGAGACCCAGTACTTC. This translates into CASSLNGVVGETQYF. V usage is TRBV5-1 and J usage is TRBJ2-5; D ambiguous. This CDR3 contains 15 residues. V was clipped by 1 base and J by 4 bases, with 14 bases between them. Per the germline V gene, CDR1 is SGHRS and CDR2 is YFSETQ.

This clonotype was observed many times. The rearrangement links TRBV7-7 to TRBJ2-1; D unresolved. CDR1 is SSHAT and CDR2 is FNYEAQ in the germline V gene (reference sequence). The ends were cut back, 3 bases at V and 6 bases at J, with 9 bases in the middle. The length of the CDR3 is 13 residues. The CDR3 DNA reads as TGTGCCAGCAGCTTGGGTCCCGGCAATGAGCAGTTCTTC. Protein: CASSLGPGNEQFF.